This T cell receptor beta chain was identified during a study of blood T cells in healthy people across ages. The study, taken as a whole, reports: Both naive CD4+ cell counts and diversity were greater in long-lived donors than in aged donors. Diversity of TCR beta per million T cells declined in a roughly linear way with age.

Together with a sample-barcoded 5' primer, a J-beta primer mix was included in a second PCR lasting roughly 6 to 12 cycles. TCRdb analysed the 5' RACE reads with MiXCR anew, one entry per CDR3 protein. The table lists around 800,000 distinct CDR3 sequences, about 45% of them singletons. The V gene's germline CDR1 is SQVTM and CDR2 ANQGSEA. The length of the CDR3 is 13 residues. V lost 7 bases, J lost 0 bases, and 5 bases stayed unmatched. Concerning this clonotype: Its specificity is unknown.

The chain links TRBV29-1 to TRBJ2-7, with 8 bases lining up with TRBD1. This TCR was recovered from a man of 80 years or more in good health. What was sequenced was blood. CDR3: CSAAGTGSYEQYF. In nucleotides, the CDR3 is TGCAGCGCAGCCGGGACAGGCTCCTACGAGCAGTACTTC.